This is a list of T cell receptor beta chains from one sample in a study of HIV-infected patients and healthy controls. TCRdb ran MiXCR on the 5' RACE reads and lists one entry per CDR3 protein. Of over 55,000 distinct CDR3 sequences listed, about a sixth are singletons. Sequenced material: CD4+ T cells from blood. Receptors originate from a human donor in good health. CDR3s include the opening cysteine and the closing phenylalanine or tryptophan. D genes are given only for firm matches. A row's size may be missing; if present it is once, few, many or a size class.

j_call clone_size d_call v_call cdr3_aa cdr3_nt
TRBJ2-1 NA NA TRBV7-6 CASSRQGPGGEQFF TGTGCCAGCAGCCGACAGGGTCCGGGAGGTGAGCAGTTCTTC
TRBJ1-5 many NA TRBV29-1 CSVRTAYNQPQHF TGCAGCGTACGGACAGCTTATAATCAGCCCCAGCATTTT
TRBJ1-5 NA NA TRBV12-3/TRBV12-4 CASSSNRNAGNQPQHF TGTGCCAGCAGTTCAAACAGAAATGCGGGCAATCAGCCCCAGCATTTT
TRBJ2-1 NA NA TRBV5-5 CASSLGTYNEQFF TGTGCCAGCAGCTTGGGTACTTACAATGAGCAGTTCTTC
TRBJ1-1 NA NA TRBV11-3 CASSMGGMNTEAFF TGTGCCAGCAGCATGGGGGGCATGAACACTGAAGCTTTCTTT
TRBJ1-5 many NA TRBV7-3 CASSLISQGPSYSNQPQHF TGTGCCAGCAGCTTAATTTCGCAGGGCCCAAGCTATAGCAATCAGCCCCAGCATTTT
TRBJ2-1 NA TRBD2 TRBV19 CASSTYGTSGYNEQFF TGTGCCAGTAGTACCTACGGGACTAGCGGGTACAATGAGCAGTTCTTC
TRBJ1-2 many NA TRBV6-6 CARASVYGYTF TGTGCCCGCGCCTCAGTATATGGCTACACCTTC
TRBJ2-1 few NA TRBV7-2 CASSLESLRSSYNEQFF TGTGCCAGCAGCTTAGAGTCGCTCAGGAGCTCCTACAATGAGCAGTTCTTC
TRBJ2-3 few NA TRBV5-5 CASSLDVVGTDTQYF TGTGCCAGCAGCTTGGATGTAGTAGGCACAGATACGCAGTATTTT
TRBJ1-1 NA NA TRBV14 CASTLAAGFEAFF TGTGCCAGCACCCTGGCAGCAGGGTTTGAAGCTTTCTTT
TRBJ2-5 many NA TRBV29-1 CSVTTGWGETQYF TGCAGCGTTACGACAGGTTGGGGAGAGACCCAGTACTTC
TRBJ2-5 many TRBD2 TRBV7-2 CASSRTSGSYQETQYF TGTGCCAGCAGCAGGACTAGCGGGAGCTATCAAGAGACCCAGTACTTC
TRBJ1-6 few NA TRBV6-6 CASRGPGGGSPLHF TGTGCCAGCAGGGGACCGGGGGGAGGATCACCCCTCCACTTT
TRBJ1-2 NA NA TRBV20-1 CSALGADSNLDKGYGYTF TGCAGTGCTTTAGGGGCCGATAGCAACCTGGACAAAGGCTATGGCTACACCTTC
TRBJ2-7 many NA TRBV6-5 CASSYLNGEQYF TGTGCCAGCAGTTACTTAAATGGGGAGCAGTACTTC
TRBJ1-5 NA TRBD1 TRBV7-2 CASSPETGALNQPQHF TGTGCCAGCAGCCCTGAAACAGGGGCCCTCAATCAGCCCCAGCATTTT
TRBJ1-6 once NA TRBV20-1 CSAKLRTVGSPLHF TGCAGTGCCAAACTTAGGACAGTAGGCTCACCCCTCCACTTT
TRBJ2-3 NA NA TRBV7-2 CASSLVTDTRSDTQYF TGTGCCAGCAGCTTAGTGACAGACACCCGTTCAGATACGCAGTATTTT
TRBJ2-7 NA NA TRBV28 CASSLPVRGSYEQYF TGTGCCAGCAGTTTACCTGTTCGGGGTTCCTACGAGCAGTACTTC
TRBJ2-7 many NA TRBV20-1 CSARVPSSYEQYF TGCAGTGCTAGAGTCCCGAGCTCCTACGAGCAGTACTTC
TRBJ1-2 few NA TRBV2 CASTREKGYYGYTF TGTGCCAGCACGCGGGAGAAGGGGTACTATGGCTACACCTTC